The 26 T cell receptor beta chains listed next were all sequenced from one sample in a study of early T cells in non-severe SARS-CoV-2 infection. Using its own MiXCR run on the 5' RACE reads, TCRdb lists one record per CDR3 protein. Found here are approximately 76,000 distinct CDR3 sequences, approximately 12% of them singletons; the top ten hold roughly 1.3%. The sequencing sample was made of whole blood. The receptors were gathered from an adult who was a healthcare worker with PCR-confirmed SARS-CoV-2 infection or an uninfected control (not recorded which).

This clonotype was recorded at least ten times. This chain uses TRBV6-5 with TRBJ1-6; TRBD1 matches at 7 bases. V trimming: 4 bases; J trimming: 9 bases; junction bases outside the gene matches: 9. The CDR3 has 15 amino acids. From germline, CDR1 is MNHEY and CDR2 SVGAGI. The CDR3 loop is CASSLDRNIGSPLHF. In DNA form, the CDR3 reads TGTGCCAGCAGTTTGGACAGGAATATAGGTTCACCCCTCCACTTT.

This clonotype has a count of ten or more. The chain has TRBV15 and TRBJ2-1; 9 bases are a match to TRBD2. V dropped 5 bases and J dropped 2; count of bases not matched to a gene: 7. Germline V gene lookup returns CDR1 LNHNV and CDR2 YYDKDF (reference sequence). This CDR3 contains 16 residues. The CDR3 DNA reads as TGTGCCACCAGCCTCCGCGGGGGGGTGCCCTACAATGAGCAGTTCTTC. As protein: CATSLRGGVPYNEQFF.

This clonotype was seen at least ten times. The rearrangement links TRBV11-2 to TRBJ2-1; 9 positions agree with TRBD1. CDR1 is SGHAT, CDR2 FQNNGV, per germline. There are 13 residues in the CDR3. V lost 6 bases and J lost 6; bases outside the gene matches: 3. CDR3 residues: CASRRGQGNEQFF. The CDR3 DNA is TGTGCCAGCAGACGGGGACAGGGCAATGAGCAGTTCTTC.

On this clonotype itself: A much larger clone differs by one base, so this may be a read error. V and J are TRBV9 and TRBJ2-7, with unresolved D. CDR1 is SGDLS, CDR2 YYNGEE, per germline. This CDR3 has 13 amino acids. The CDR3: CVSSTGPGYEQYF. CDR3 nucleotides: TGTGTCAGCAGCACCGGACCGGGCTACGAGCAGTACTTC.

This clonotype was counted ten times or more. The chain combines TRBV27 with TRBJ1-2; no clear D gene. The CDR3 is 15 residues long. V was trimmed by 5 bases and J by 11 bases, leaving 24 bases between them. Germline V gene lookup returns CDR1 MNHEY and CDR2 SMNVEV (reference sequence). The CDR3, as DNA: TGTGCCAGCAGTCCCGGGAGCAACCGGAGGGTAGGGTACACCTTC. It specifies CASSPGSNRRVGYTF.

This clonotype was recorded many times. This chain links TRBV24-1 with TRBJ1-1; 8 nucleotides align to TRBD1. CDR1 and CDR2 from the germline V gene are KGHDR and SFDVKD. The V segment lost 0 bases and the J segment 1 base; nucleotides outside the gene matches: 0. The CDR3 loop spans 15 amino acids. The CDR3 spells CATSDLGQGNTEAFF. The CDR3 DNA follows: TGTGCCACCAGTGATTTGGGACAGGGGAACACTGAAGCTTTCTTT.

This clonotype was detected many times. V and J are TRBV12-3 or TRBV12-4 and TRBJ1-5; 7 nucleotides agree with TRBD1. This CDR3 is built from 14 residues. After removal of 7 bases from V and 11 bases from J, the junction contained 14 bases not matched to a gene. Here the CDR3 DNA reads TGTGCCAGCAAAATGGGACAGACCGAATCAGCCCAGCATTTT. As protein: CASKMGQTESAQHF.

In this sample, this clonotype turned up many times. The V and J genes are TRBV4-3 and TRBJ1-2; TRBD1 agrees at 7 bases. V lost 0 bases and J lost 3; bases outside the gene matches: 4. Per germline, CDR1 LGHNA and CDR2 YSLEER. The CDR3 length is 15 residues. The CDR3 DNA reads as TGCGCCAGCAGCCAAGAGGGGACAGTCGACTATGGCTACACCTTC. Translated: CASSQEGTVDYGYTF.

Ten or more counts support this clonotype. The chain links TRBV27 to TRBJ2-3, with D unclear. Between the trimmed V and J ends, which lost 5 bases and 0 bases, there was a span of 12 bases. This CDR3 has 15 residues. Germline V gene sequence: CDR1 MNHEY, CDR2 SMNVEV (reference sequence). CDR3 DNA: TGTGCCAGCAGTGCATTCCCATCTAGCACAGATACGCAGTATTTT. This encodes CASSAFPSSTDTQYF.

In its sample, this clonotype was seen many times. The chain joins TRBV6-6 to TRBJ1-3; D unresolved. The CDR3 length is 11 residues. CDR1 is MNHNY and CDR2 is SVGAGI in the germline V gene (reference sequence). Trimming pared 2 bases from V and 8 bases from J, leaving 4 bases between. The CDR3 sequence is CASSYGDTIYF. The CDR3 DNA is TGTGCCAGCAGTTACGGCGACACCATATATTTT.

The V and J genes are TRBV10-3 and TRBJ2-7, with 8 bases fitting TRBD1. The germline CDR1 and CDR2 sequences are ENHRY and SYGVKD. V shed 6 bases, J shed 2 bases, and the junction held 9 bases outside the gene matches. This CDR3 is built from 15 residues. The chain's CDR3 is CAISPRTGTTYEQYF. CDR3 in DNA: TGTGCCATCAGCCCCAGGACAGGGACGACCTACGAGCAGTACTTC.

This clonotype was observed many times. The chain has TRBV5-4 and TRBJ1-2; D is unresolved. Trimming removed 4 bases from V and 0 bases from J, with 13 bases in between. The germline CDR1 and CDR2 sequences are SGHNT and YYREEE (reference sequence). This CDR3 has 15 residues. The CDR3 is CASSLDPLANYGYTF. CDR3 DNA: TGTGCCAGCAGCCTTGACCCGTTGGCTAACTATGGCTACACCTTC.

This clonotype was counted between two and nine times. The genes are TRBV3-1 and TRBJ1-5, with a possible D match to TRBD1 (6 bases). This CDR3 is built from 15 residues. The germline V and J ends were trimmed by 2 bases and 1 base, with 9 bases remaining between them. Per germline, CDR1 LGHDT and CDR2 YNNKEL (reference sequence). CDR3 in amino acids: CASSQLQGSNQPQHF. CDR3 nucleotides: TGTGCCAGCAGCCAATTGCAGGGGAGCAATCAGCCCCAGCATTTT.

This clonotype was found many times. The chain recombines TRBV18 with TRBJ2-5; D is perhaps TRBD1 (6 bases). The CDR3 is made up of 15 amino acids. The V gene lost 2 bases and the J gene lost 2 bases, with 12 bases spanning the gap. The V gene's germline CDR1 is KGHSH and CDR2 LQKENI. In DNA form, the CDR3 reads TGTGCCAGCTCACCAGGACAGTACAGGCAAGAGACCCAGTACTTC. Its protein product is CASSPGQYRQETQYF.

This clonotype occurred many times. V is TRBV10-3 and J is TRBJ2-2, with D perhaps matching TRBD1 or TRBD2 (5 bases each). This CDR3 is 15 amino acids long. Trimming removed 0 bases from V and 5 bases from J, with 10 bases in between. Germline assignment: CDR1 ENHRY and CDR2 SYGVKD. For the CDR3, the DNA is TGTGCCATCAGTGAGTCACGAGGGGCGACCGGGGAGCTGTTTTTT. It codes for CAISESRGATGELFF.

In its sample, this clonotype was seen many times. This sequence joins TRBV7-7 and TRBJ2-3; 9 nucleotides align to TRBD2. The V gene end was trimmed by 3 bases and the J gene end by 5 bases; junction bases not matched to a gene: 9. The CDR3 consists of 16 residues. Germline lookup yields CDR1 SSHAT and CDR2 FNYEAQ (reference sequence). The CDR3 coding sequence is TGTGCCAGCAGCTTGCTCAGCGGGAGGTGGAAAGATACGCAGTATTTT. This sequence encodes CASSLLSGRWKDTQYF.

The CDR3 here is CSATLAGGPGDEQYF. CDR3 nucleotides: TGCAGTGCCACATTAGCGGGAGGGCCGGGTGACGAGCAGTACTTC. The V call is TRBV20-1, the J call TRBJ2-7, with 11 bases identical to TRBD2. The CDR3 has 15 amino acids. CDR1 is DFQATT and CDR2 is SNEGSKA in the germline V gene (reference sequence). V lost 6 bases to trimming and J lost 5 bases; unmatched junction nucleotides: 12.

This clonotype has ten or more counts. The genes are TRBV28 and TRBJ1-2; tentative D call: TRBD1 (6 bases). V dropped 5 bases and J dropped 3 bases, with 13 bases sitting between them. This CDR3 region has 14 residues. Per the germline V gene, CDR1 is MDHEN and CDR2 is SYDVKM. CDR3 sequence (DNA): TGTGCCAGCAGTACCCGACAGGTTTACTATGGCTACACCTTC. As protein: CASSTRQVYYGYTF.

J is TRBJ2-3 and V is TRBV27; D call uncertain. The V end was cut by 0 bases, the J end by 8 bases, with 12 bases between. Per germline, CDR1 MNHEY and CDR2 SMNVEV (reference sequence). The CDR3 loop spans 14 amino acids. The CDR3 nucleotides are TGTGCCAGCAGTTTATCGATGGGCGGATTTACGCAGTATTTT. Translated: CASSLSMGGFTQYF.

This clonotype was found many times. The chain joins TRBV5-1 to TRBJ1-2; D remains unclear. V was trimmed by 0 bases and J by 4 bases, leaving 16 bases between them. The CDR3 is made up of 16 amino acids. Germline loops: CDR1 SGHRS, CDR2 YFSETQ. CDR3 amino acids: CASSLDGPPFLYGYTF. The CDR3 DNA is TGCGCCAGCAGCTTGGATGGCCCCCCTTTCCTCTATGGCTACACCTTC.

The genes are TRBV28 and TRBJ1-1; TRBD1 matches at 8 bases. The CDR3 runs 14 residues. CDR1 and CDR2 from the germline V gene are MDHEN and SYDVKM. Trimming cost V 4 bases and J 7 bases; bases outside gene matches: 8. CDR3 sequence reads: CASSSAGTGLEAFF. In nucleotides, the CDR3 is TGTGCCAGCAGTTCAGCCGGGACAGGCCTTGAAGCTTTCTTT.

The J gene is TRBJ2-1, the V gene TRBV29-1; D gene ambiguous. Per the germline V gene, CDR1 is SQVTM and CDR2 is ANQGSEA. The V end lost 2 bases, the J end lost 3 bases, and 20 bases lay between the germline ends. This CDR3 spans 17 amino acids. The CDR3 loop reads CSVEHFGRGRIYNEQFF. The DNA for the CDR3 is TGCAGCGTTGAACACTTCGGTCGCGGACGGATCTACAATGAGCAGTTCTTC.

For this clonotype: Being one base from a much bigger clone, this may be a read error. The rearrangement uses TRBV7-2 and TRBJ1-1; the D is unclear. The CDR3 is made up of 12 amino acids. Germline-derived CDR1 and CDR2 are SGHTA and FQGNSA. Trimming shortened V by 3 bases and J by 2 bases, and 4 bases separated the two germline ends. The CDR3 loop reads CASSFFNTEAFF. CDR3 DNA sequence: TGTGCCAGCAGCTTTTTTAACACTGAAGCTTTCTTT.

Many counts were recorded for this clonotype. The chain joins TRBV28 to TRBJ1-5; 7 bases line up with TRBD1. J gave up 5 bases and V 7 bases, and 11 bases lay outside the gene matches. There are 15 residues in the CDR3. Germline CDR1 reads MDHEN; CDR2 reads SYDVKM. CDR3 DNA sequence: TGTGCCAGCATCCCTTGGAAGGGGGCTCATCAGCCCCAGCATTTT. Translated, it gives CASIPWKGAHQPQHF. The full variable domain, in which reference TRBV28 and TRBJ1-5 provide the parts outside the CDR3, is DVKVTQSSRYLVKRTGEKVFLECVQDMDHENMFWYRQDPGLGLRLIYFSYDVKMKEKGDIPEGYSVSREKKERFSLILESASTNQTSMYLCASIPWKGAHQPQHFGDGTRLSIL.

Only a few counts were recorded for this clonotype. J is TRBJ1-5 and V is TRBV27; D remains unclear. The germline V and J ends were trimmed by 8 bases and 4 bases, with 12 bases remaining between them. Germline CDR1 and CDR2: MNHEY and SMNVEV (reference sequence). There are 13 residues in the CDR3. For the CDR3, the DNA is TGTGCCAGCCGCATTGGACTTAATCAGCCCCAGCATTTT. It codes for CASRIGLNQPQHF.

There are many counts of this clonotype. The chain is built from TRBV20-1 and TRBJ1-1; D is perhaps TRBD1 (6 bases). The germline gives CDR1 DFQATT, CDR2 SNEGSKA (reference sequence). Trimming took 6 bases from V and 0 from J, leaving 14 bases between them. This CDR3 is 14 amino acids long. This CDR3 is CSASQGGVNTEAFF. In DNA form, the CDR3 reads TGCAGTGCCAGCCAAGGGGGGGTGAACACTGAAGCTTTCTTT.